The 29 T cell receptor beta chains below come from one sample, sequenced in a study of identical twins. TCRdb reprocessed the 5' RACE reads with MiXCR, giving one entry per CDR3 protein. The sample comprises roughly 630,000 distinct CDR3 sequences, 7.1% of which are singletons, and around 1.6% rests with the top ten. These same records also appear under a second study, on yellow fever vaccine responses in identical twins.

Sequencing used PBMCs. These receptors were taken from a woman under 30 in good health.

The CDR3 DNA is TGTGCCAGTAGTATTTCGGGATACTCCTACAATGAGCAGTTCTTC. This sequence encodes CASSISGYSYNEQFF. The V and J genes are TRBV19 and TRBJ2-1; TRBD2 is a possible D gene (5 bases). CDR1 is LNHDA and CDR2 is SQIVND in the germline V gene (reference sequence). The CDR3 has 15 amino acids. Trimming shortened V by 3 bases and J by 0 bases, and 9 bases separated the two germline ends.

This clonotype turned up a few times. The CDR3 loop is CASSQVFRDRKETQYF. CDR3 DNA: TGCGCCAGCAGCCAAGTATTCCGGGACAGAAAAGAGACCCAGTACTTC. The rearrangement joins TRBV4-1 to TRBJ2-5; 7 bases are a match to TRBD1. From germline, CDR1 is MGHRA and CDR2 YSYEKL. J lost 3 bases, V lost 1 base, and 8 bases had no gene match. This CDR3 region has 16 residues.

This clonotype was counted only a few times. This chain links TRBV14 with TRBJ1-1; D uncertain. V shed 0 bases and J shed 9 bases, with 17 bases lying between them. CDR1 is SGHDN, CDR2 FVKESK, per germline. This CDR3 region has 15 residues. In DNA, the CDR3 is TGTGCCAGCAGCCAAGATTGGTCCGTGGTAGCTAAAGCTTTCTTT. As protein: CASSQDWSVVAKAFF.

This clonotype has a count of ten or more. DNA for the CDR3: TGTGCCAGCAGCCAAGATCGAACAGTACAAGAGACCCAGTACTTC. Translated, it gives CASSQDRTVQETQYF. The V call is TRBV14, the J call TRBJ2-5, with D hard to call. V was trimmed by 0 bases and J by 2 bases, leaving 10 bases between them. The CDR3 is made up of 15 amino acids. CDR1 SGHDN and CDR2 FVKESK come from the germline V gene.

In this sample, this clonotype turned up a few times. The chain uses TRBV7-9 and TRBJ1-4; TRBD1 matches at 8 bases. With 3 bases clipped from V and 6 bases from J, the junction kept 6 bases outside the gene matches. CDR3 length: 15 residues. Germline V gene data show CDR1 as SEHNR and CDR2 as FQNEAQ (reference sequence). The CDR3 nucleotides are TGTGCCAGCAGCTTTGCCAGGGGGCGAGATGAAAAACTGTTTTTT. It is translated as CASSFARGRDEKLFF.

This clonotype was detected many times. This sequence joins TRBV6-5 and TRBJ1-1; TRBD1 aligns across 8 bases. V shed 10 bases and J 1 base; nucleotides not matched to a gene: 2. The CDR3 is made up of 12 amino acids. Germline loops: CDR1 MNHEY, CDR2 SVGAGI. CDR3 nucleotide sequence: TGTGCCACCAGGGGGCCGAACACTGAAGCTTTCTTT. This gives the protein CATRGPNTEAFF.

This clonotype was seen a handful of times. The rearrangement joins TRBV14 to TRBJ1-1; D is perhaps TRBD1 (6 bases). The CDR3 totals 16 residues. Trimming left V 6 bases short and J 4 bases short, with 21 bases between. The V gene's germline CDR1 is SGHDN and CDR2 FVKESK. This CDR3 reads CASRRGANAASTEAFF. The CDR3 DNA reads TGTGCCAGCAGGCGGGGGGCGAACGCGGCGAGCACTGAAGCTTTCTTT.

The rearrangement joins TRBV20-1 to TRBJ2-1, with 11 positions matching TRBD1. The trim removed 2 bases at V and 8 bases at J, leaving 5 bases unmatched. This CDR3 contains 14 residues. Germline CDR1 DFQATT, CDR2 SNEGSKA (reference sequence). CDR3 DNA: TGCAGTGCTAGACGGACAGGGGGCTTTTATGAGCAGTTCTTC. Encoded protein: CSARRTGGFYEQFF.

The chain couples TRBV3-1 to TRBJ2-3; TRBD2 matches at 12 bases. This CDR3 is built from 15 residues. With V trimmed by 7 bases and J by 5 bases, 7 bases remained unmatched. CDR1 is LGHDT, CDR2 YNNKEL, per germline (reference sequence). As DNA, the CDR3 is TGTGCCAGCAACGAAGGACTAGCGGGACGAGATACGCAGTATTTT. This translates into CASNEGLAGRDTQYF.

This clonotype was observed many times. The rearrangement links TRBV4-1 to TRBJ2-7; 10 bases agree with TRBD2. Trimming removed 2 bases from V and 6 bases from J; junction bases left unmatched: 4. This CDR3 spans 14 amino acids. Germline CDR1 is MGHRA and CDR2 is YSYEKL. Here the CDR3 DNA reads TGCGCCAGCAGCCAAATCCTAGCGGGAGCCGAGCAGTACTTC. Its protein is CASSQILAGAEQYF.

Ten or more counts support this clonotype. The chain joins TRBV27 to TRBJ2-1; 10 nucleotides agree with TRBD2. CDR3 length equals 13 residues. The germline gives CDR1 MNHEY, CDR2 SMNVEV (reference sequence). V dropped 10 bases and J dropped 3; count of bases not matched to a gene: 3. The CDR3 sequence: CATKREGYNEQFF. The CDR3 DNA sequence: TGTGCCACGAAGCGGGAGGGCTACAATGAGCAGTTCTTC.

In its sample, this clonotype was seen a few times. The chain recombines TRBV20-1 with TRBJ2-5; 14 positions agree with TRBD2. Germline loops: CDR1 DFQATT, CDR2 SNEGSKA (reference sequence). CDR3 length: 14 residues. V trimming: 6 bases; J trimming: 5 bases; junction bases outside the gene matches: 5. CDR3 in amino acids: CSAGTSGRAETQYF. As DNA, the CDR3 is TGCAGTGCCGGGACTAGCGGGAGAGCCGAGACCCAGTACTTC.

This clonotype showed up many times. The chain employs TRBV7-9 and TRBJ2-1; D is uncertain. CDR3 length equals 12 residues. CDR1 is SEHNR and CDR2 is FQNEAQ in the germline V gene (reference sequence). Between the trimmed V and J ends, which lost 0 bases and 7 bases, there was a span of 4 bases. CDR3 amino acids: CASSLALNEQFF. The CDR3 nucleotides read TGTGCCAGCAGCTTAGCGTTGAATGAGCAGTTCTTC.

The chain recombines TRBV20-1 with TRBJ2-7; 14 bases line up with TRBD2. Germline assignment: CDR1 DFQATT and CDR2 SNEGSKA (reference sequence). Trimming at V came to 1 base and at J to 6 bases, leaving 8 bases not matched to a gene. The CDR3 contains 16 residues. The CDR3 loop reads CSARALGLAGVSEQYF. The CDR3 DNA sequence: TGCAGTGCTAGAGCATTGGGACTAGCGGGAGTGAGCGAGCAGTACTTC.

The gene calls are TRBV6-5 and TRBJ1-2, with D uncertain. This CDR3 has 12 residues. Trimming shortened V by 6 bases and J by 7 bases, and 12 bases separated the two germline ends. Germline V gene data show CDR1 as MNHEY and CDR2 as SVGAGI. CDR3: CASRTVEGGYTF. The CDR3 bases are TGTGCCAGCAGAACCGTAGAGGGTGGCTACACCTTC.

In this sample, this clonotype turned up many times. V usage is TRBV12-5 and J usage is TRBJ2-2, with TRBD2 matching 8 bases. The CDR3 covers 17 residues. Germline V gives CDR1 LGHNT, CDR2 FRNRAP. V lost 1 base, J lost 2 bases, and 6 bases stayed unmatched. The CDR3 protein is CASGLAVAGPNTGELFF. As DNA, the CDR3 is TGTGCTAGTGGTTTGGCCGTAGCGGGACCTAACACCGGGGAGCTGTTTTTT.

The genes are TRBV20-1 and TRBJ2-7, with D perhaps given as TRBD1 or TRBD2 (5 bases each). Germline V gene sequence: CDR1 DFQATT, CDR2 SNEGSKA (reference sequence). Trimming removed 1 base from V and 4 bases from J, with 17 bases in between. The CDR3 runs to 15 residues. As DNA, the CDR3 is TGCAGTGCTAGAGGAAGGGACCCGAAGGGGTACGAGCAGTACTTC. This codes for CSARGRDPKGYEQYF.

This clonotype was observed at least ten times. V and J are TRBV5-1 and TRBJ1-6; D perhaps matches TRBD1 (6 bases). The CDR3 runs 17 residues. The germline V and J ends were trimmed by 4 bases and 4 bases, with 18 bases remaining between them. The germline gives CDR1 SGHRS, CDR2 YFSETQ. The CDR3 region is CASSPDDRRLYNSPLHF. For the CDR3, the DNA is TGCGCCAGCAGCCCGGATGACAGGAGGCTTTATAATTCACCCCTCCACTTT.

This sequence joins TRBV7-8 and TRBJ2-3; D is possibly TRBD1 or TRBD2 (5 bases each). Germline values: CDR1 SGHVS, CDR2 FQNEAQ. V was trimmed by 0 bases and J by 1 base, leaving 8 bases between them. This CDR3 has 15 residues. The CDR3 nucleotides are TGTGCCAGCAGCTTAGCGCAGGGAGGCACAGATACGCAGTATTTT. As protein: CASSLAQGGTDTQYF.

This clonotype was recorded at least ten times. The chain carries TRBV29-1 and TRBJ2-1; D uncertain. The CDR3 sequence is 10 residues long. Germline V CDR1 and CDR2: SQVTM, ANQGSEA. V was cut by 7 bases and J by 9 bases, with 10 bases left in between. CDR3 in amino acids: CSAMYGEQFF. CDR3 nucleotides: TGCAGCGCCATGTATGGTGAGCAGTTCTTC.

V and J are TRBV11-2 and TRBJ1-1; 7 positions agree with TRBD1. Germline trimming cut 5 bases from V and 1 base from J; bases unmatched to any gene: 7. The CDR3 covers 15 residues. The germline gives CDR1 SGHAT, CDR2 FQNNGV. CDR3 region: CASSIRQGSNTEAFF. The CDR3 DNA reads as TGTGCCAGCAGCATTAGACAGGGTTCGAACACTGAAGCTTTCTTT.

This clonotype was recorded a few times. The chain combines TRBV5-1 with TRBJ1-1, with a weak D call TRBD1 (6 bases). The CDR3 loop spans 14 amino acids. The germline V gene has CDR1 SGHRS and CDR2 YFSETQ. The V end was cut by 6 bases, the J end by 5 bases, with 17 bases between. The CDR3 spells CASKRGGSSTEAFF. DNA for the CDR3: TGCGCCAGCAAAAGGGGGGGCAGTTCTACTGAAGCTTTCTTT.

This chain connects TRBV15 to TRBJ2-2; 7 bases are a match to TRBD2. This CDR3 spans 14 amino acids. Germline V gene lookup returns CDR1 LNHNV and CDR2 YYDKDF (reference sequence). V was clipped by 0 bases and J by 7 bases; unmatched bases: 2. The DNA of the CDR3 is TGTGCCACCAGCAGAGATCGGGGGGTCGGGGAGCTGTTTTTT. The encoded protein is CATSRDRGVGELFF.

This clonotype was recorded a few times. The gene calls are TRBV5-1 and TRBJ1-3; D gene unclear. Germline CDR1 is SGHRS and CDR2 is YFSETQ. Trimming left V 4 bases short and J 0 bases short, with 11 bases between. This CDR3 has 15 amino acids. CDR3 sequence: CASSGSESSGNTIYF. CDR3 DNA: TGCGCCAGCAGCGGATCAGAGAGCTCTGGAAACACCATATATTTT.

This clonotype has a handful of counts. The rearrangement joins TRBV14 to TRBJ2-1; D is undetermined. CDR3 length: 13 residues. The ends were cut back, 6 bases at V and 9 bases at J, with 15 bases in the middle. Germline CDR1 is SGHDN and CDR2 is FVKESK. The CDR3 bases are TGTGCCAGCAGGCCCGGGCCAACGGGTGAGCAGTTCTTC. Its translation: CASRPGPTGEQFF.

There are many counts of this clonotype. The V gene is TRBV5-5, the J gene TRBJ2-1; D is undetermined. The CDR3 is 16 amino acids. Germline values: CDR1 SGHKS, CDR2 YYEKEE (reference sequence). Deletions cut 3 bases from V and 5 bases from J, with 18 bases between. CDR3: CASSSRHEARDNEQFF. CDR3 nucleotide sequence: TGTGCCAGCAGCTCCCGACATGAGGCTAGGGACAATGAGCAGTTCTTC.

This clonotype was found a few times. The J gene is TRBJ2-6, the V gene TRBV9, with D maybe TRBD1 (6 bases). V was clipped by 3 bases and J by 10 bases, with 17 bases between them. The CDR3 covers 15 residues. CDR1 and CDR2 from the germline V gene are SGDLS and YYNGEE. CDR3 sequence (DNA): TGTGCCAGCAGCGCCGTACAGGGCCCGAAAAACGTCCTGACTTTC. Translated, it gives CASSAVQGPKNVLTF.

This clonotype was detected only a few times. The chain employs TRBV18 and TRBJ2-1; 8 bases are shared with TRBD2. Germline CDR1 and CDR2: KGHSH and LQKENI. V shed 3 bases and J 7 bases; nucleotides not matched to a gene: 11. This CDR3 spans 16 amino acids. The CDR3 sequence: CASSPPAGGAINEQFF. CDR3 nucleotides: TGTGCCAGCTCACCCCCTGCCGGGGGGGCGATTAATGAGCAGTTCTTC. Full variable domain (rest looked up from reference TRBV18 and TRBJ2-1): NAGVMQNPRHLVRRRGQEARLRCSPMKGHSHVYWYRQLPEEGLKFMVYLQKENIIDESGMPKERFSAEFPKEGPSILRIQQVVRGDSAAYFCASSPPAGGAINEQFFGPGTRLTVL.

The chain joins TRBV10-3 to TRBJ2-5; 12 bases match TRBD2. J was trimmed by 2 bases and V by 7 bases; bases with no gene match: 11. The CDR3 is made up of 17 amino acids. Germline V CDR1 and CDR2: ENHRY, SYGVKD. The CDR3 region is CAIKPSGGAREQETQYF. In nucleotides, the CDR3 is TGTGCCATCAAGCCTAGCGGGGGGGCTAGGGAACAAGAGACCCAGTACTTC.